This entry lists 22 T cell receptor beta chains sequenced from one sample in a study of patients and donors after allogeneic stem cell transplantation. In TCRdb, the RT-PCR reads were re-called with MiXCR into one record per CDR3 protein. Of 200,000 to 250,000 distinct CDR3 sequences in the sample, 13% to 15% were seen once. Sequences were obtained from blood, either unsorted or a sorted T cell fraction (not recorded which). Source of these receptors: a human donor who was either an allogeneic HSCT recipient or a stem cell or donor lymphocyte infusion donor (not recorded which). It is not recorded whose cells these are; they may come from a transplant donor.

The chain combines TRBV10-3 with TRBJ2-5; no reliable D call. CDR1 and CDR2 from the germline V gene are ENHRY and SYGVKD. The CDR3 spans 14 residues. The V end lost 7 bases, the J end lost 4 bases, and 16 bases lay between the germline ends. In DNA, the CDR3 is TGTGCCATCACCGACCCAAGGGCAGGAGAGACCCAGTACTTC. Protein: CAITDPRAGETQYF.

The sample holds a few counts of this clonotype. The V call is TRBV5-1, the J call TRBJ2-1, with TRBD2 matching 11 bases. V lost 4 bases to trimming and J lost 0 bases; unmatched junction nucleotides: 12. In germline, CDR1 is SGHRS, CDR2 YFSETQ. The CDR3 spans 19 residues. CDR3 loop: CASSGVAGGPPGSYNEQFF. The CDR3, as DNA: TGCGCCAGCAGCGGGGTAGCGGGGGGGCCCCCGGGCTCCTACAATGAGCAGTTCTTC.

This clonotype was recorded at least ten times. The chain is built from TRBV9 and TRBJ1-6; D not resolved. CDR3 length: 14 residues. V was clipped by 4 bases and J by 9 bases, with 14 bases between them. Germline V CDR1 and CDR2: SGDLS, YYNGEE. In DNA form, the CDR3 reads TGTGCCAGCAGCCTCCTGGACGAGGGTTCACCCCTCCACTTT. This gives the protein CASSLLDEGSPLHF.

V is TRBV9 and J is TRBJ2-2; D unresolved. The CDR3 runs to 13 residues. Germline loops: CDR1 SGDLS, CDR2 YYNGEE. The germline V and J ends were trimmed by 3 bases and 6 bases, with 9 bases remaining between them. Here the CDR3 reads CASSALVSGELFF. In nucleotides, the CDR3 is TGTGCCAGCAGCGCCTTAGTGTCCGGGGAGCTGTTTTTT.

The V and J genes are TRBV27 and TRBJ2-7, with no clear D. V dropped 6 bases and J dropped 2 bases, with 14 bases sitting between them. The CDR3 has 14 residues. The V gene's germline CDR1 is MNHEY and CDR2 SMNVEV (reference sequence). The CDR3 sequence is CASRPSGRAYEQYF. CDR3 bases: TGTGCCAGCAGACCCTCCGGCAGAGCCTACGAGCAGTACTTC.

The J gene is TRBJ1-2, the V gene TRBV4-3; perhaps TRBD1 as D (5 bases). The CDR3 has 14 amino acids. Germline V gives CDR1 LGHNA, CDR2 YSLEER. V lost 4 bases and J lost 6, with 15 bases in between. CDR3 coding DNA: TGCGCCAGCAGCCCAAGAGCGAGGGGAGATGGCTACACCTTC. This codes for CASSPRARGDGYTF.

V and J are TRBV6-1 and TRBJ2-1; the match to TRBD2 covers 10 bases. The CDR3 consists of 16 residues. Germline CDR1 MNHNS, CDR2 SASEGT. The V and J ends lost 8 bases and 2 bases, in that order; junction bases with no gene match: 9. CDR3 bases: TGTGCCAGCCGAGGCCAGCGGGGGGGCACCTACAATGAGCAGTTCTTC. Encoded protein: CASRGQRGGTYNEQFF.

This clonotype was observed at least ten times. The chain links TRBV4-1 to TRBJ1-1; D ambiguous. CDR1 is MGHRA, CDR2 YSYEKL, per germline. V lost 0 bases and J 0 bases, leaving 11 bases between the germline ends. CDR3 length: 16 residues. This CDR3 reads CASSQDSRTLNTEAFF. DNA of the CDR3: TGCGCCAGCAGCCAAGATTCCAGGACCTTGAACACTGAAGCTTTCTTT.

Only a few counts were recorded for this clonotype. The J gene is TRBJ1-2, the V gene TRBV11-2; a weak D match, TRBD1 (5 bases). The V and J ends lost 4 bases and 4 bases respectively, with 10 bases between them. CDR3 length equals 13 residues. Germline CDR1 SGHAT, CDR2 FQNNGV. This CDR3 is CASSSGLPYGYTF. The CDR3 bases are TGTGCCAGCAGCTCGGGACTTCCCTATGGCTACACCTTC.

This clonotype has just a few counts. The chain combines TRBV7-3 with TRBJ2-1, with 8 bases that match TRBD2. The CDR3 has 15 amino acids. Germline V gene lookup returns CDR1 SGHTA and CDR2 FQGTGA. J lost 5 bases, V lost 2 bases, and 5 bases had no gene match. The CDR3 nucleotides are TGTGCCAGCAGCTTATCGTCGGGGGGGCACAATGAGCAGTTCTTC. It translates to CASSLSSGGHNEQFF.

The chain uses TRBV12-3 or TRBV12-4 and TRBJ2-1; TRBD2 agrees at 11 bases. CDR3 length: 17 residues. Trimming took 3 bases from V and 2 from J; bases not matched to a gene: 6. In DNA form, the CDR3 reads TGTGCCAGCAGTTTTTCCGGGACTAGCGGTCCCTACAATGAGCAGTTCTTC. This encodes CASSFSGTSGPYNEQFF.

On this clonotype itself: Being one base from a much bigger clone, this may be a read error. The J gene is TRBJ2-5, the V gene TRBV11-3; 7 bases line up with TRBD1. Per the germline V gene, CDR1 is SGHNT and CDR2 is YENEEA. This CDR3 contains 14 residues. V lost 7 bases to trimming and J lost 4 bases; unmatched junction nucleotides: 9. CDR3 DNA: TGTGCCAGCAACCCGGGACAGATGGGAGAGACCCAGTACTTC. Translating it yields CASNPGQMGETQYF.

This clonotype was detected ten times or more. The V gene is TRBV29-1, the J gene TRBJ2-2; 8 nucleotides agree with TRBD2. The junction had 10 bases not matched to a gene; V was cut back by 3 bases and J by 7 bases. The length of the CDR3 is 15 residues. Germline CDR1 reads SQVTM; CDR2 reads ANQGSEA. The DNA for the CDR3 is TGCAGCGTTGAGCAACCGGGACTAGACCACGGGGAGCTGTTTTTT. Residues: CSVEQPGLDHGELFF.

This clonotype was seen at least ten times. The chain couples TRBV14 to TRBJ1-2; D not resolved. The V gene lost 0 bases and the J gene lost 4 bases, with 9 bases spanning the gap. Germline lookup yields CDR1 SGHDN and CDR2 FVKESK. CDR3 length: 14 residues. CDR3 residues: CASSQDGRGYGYTF. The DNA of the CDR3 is TGTGCCAGCAGCCAAGACGGAAGAGGCTATGGCTACACCTTC.

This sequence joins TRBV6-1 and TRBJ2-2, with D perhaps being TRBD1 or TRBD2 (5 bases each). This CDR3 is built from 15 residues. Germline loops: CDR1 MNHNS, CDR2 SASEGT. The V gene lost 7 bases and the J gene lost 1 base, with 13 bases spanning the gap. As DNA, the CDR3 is TGTGCCAGCACTTCCGGGACGTTGAACACCGGGGAGCTGTTTTTT. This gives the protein CASTSGTLNTGELFF.

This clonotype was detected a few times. The CDR3 region has the DNA TGTGCCAGCAGCTTAGCGGGGGGCAGGGGGCTAAGGGGGTATGGCTACACCTTC. It yields the protein CASSLAGGRGLRGYGYTF. The chain joins TRBV7-8 to TRBJ1-2; 8 bases fit TRBD1. Germline values: CDR1 SGHVS, CDR2 FQNEAQ. The CDR3 spans 18 residues. The V and J ends lost 0 bases and 5 bases, in that order; junction bases with no gene match: 14. The full variable domain, rest sourced from reference TRBV7-8 and TRBJ1-2, is GAGVSQSPRYKVAKRGQDVALRCDPISGHVSLFWYQQALGQGPEFLTYFQNEAQLDKSGLPSDRFFAERPEGSVSTLKIQRTQQEDSAVYLCASSLAGGRGLRGYGYTFGSGTRLTVV.

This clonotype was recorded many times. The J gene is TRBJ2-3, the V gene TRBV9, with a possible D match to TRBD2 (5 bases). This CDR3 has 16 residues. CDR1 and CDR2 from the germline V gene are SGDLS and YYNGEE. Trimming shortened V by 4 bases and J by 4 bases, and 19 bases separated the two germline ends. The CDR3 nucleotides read TGTGCCAGCAGCTCGCAATCTAGCCTGGGAGCAGATACGCAGTATTTT. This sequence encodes CASSSQSSLGADTQYF.

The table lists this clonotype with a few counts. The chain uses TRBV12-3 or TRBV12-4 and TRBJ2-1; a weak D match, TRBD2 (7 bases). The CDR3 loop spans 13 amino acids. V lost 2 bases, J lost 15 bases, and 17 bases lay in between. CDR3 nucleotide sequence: TGTGCCAGCAGTTTATCATTGTGGGGGGGCAGGTTCTTC. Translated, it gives CASSLSLWGGRFF.

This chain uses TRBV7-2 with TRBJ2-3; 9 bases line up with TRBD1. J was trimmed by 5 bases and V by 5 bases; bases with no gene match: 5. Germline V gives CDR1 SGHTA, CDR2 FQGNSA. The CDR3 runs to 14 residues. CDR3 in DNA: TGTGCCAGCAGCAAACAGGGGGCGGTAGATACGCAGTATTTT. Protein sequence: CASSKQGAVDTQYF.

The DNA of the CDR3 is TGCAGTGCAAGGGATCCGAGGACTGAAGCTTTCTTT. It specifies CSARDPRTEAFF. This chain connects TRBV20-1 to TRBJ1-1, with no clear D. Trimming took 6 bases from V and 5 from J, leaving 13 bases between them. The CDR3 spans 12 residues. The germline V gene encodes CDR1 DFQATT and CDR2 SNEGSKA (reference sequence).

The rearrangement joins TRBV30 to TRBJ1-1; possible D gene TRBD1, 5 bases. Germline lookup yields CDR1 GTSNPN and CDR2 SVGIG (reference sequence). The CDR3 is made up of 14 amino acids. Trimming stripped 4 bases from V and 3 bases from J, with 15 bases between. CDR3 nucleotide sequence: TGTGCCTGGAACGAGGGGAGGTGGGACACTGAAGCTTTCTTT. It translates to CAWNEGRWDTEAFF.

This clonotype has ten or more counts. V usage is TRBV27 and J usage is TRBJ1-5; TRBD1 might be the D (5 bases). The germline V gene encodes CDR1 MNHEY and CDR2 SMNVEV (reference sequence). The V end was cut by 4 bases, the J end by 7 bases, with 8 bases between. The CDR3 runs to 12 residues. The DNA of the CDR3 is TGTGCCAGCAGTTCCAGGGTCCAGCCCCAGCATTTT. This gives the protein CASSSRVQPQHF.